Listed here are 19 T cell receptor beta chains from one sample, sequenced in a study of molecular identifiers for immune sequencing clone quantification. Each CDR3 protein gets one entry after TCRdb re-called the PCR reads with MiXCR. Of about 320,000 distinct CDR3 sequences listed, 24% were seen once; the top ten hold roughly 0.7%. Sequences were obtained from naive CD8+ T cells from blood, with Jurkat cell RNA spiked in. Subset defined: FACS-sorted CD8+CD4-CCR7+CD45RA+ naive T cells. The receptors stem from a human donor in good health. Some libraries in this study had Jurkat cell RNA spiked in.

This clonotype appeared many times. The chain joins TRBV13 to TRBJ2-7; 8 bases agree with TRBD2. Trimming took 5 bases from V and 4 from J; bases not matched to a gene: 10. Germline CDR1 is PRHDT and CDR2 is FYEKMQ (reference sequence). The CDR3 contains 15 residues. As DNA, the CDR3 is TGTGCCAGCAGCCTCCAGCTGAGCGGGGGTTACGAGCAGTACTTC. This codes for CASSLQLSGGYEQYF.

This clonotype has more than one count but fewer than ten. Here the CDR3 reads CSAGLAGGFDTDTQYF. Here the CDR3 DNA reads TGCAGTGCTGGACTAGCGGGGGGCTTCGACACAGATACGCAGTATTTT. V usage is TRBV20-1 and J usage is TRBJ2-3, with 14 bases aligning to TRBD2. The J segment lost 2 bases and the V segment lost 5 bases, leaving 6 bases of the junction unmatched. The CDR3 is made up of 16 amino acids. From germline, CDR1 is DFQATT and CDR2 SNEGSKA (reference sequence).

This clonotype turned up a few times. CDR3 sequence: CASRGFSSYEQYF. DNA of the CDR3: TGTGCCAGCAGGGGCTTTAGCTCCTACGAGCAGTACTTC. The chain carries TRBV19 and TRBJ2-7, with D tentatively TRBD1 (6 bases). The CDR3 length is 13 residues. With 9 bases removed from V and 0 bases from J, the gap between germline ends came to 12 bases. Germline V gives CDR1 LNHDA, CDR2 SQIVND (reference sequence).

Remarks on this clonotype: A much larger clonotype is one base distant, so this may be a read error. It is likely a read error, because the conserved phenylalanine at the end of the CDR3 is missing. J is TRBJ2-5 and V is TRBV6-5; 12 bases fit TRBD2. The length of the CDR3 is 16 residues. Germline V CDR1 and CDR2: MNHEY, SVGAGI. V was pared by 2 bases and J by 2 bases, with 3 bases of the junction left unmatched. CDR3 sequence reads: CASSYGLAGKQETQYL. The CDR3 bases are TGTGCCAGCAGTTACGGACTAGCGGGGAAGCAAGAGACCCAGTACCTC.

About this clonotype: A read error is possible here, since a much larger clone lies one base away. The gene calls are TRBV14 and TRBJ2-1, with a weak D call TRBD2 (5 bases). The CDR3 consists of 15 residues. Germline V gives CDR1 SGHDN, CDR2 FVKESK. V gave up 4 bases and J gave up 0 bases, with 10 bases separating them. The DNA of the CDR3 is TGTGCCAGCAGCCCGGGAATTAGCTCCTACAATGAGCAGTTCTTC. Translating gives CASSPGISSYNEQFF.

This clonotype was observed a handful of times. The chain joins TRBV10-3 to TRBJ2-1; either TRBD1 or TRBD2 may fit D (5 bases each). CDR1 is ENHRY and CDR2 is SYGVKD in the germline V gene. Trimming removed 2 bases from V and 0 bases from J, with 14 bases in between. This CDR3 spans 17 amino acids. CDR3 sequence (DNA): TGTGCCATCAGTGAGGAGAGGGACCGAAGCTCCTACAATGAGCAGTTCTTC. Translation gives CAISEERDRSSYNEQFF.

This chain links TRBV29-1 with TRBJ2-1, with D perhaps matching TRBD1 (6 bases). Per the germline V gene, CDR1 is SQVTM and CDR2 is ANQGSEA. CDR3 length: 12 residues. Between the trimmed V and J ends, which lost 7 bases and 5 bases, there was a span of 12 bases. Written as DNA, the CDR3 is TGCAGCGGACAGGAAATGGACAATGAGCAGTTCTTC. It specifies CSGQEMDNEQFF.

This clonotype came up many times. The CDR3 DNA reads as TGTGCCAGCAGCACACTCACAGGGGCGGGCTCCTACGAGCAGTACTTC. Protein product: CASSTLTGAGSYEQYF. The chain couples TRBV16 to TRBJ2-7; TRBD1 aligns across 7 bases. Germline lookup yields CDR1 KGHSY and CDR2 FQNENV. V shed 5 bases and J 0 bases; nucleotides not matched to a gene: 10. The CDR3 extends over 16 amino acids. Using reference TRBV16 and TRBJ2-7 for the parts outside the CDR3, the full variable domain is GEEVAQTPKHLVRGEGQKAKLYCAPIKGHSYVFWYQQVLKNEFKFLISFQNENVFDETGMPKERFSAKCLPNSPCSLEIQATKLEDSAVYFCASSTLTGAGSYEQYFGPGTRLTVT.

This clonotype was seen repeatedly, ten times or more. The chain links TRBV7-9 to TRBJ1-2; 7 positions match TRBD1. CDR3 length: 16 residues. CDR1 is SEHNR, CDR2 FQNEAQ, per germline (reference sequence). The V and J ends lost 1 base and 4 bases, in that order; junction bases with no gene match: 9. The CDR3 region has the DNA TGTGCCAGCAGCTTAGTCCACAGGGGTATGACCTATGGCTACACCTTC. It encodes CASSLVHRGMTYGYTF.

This clonotype was detected ten times or more. The rearrangement joins TRBV12-3 or TRBV12-4 to TRBJ2-7; no firm D call. CDR3 length: 11 residues. Between the trimmed V and J ends, which lost 6 bases and 7 bases, there was a span of 10 bases. The CDR3 DNA follows: TGTGCCAGCAGGGACGACCGGGAGCAGTACTTC. Its translation is CASRDDREQYF.

This clonotype was detected many times. The chain links TRBV29-1 to TRBJ2-2; 9 nucleotides align to TRBD1. The V gene's germline CDR1 is SQVTM and CDR2 ANQGSEA. The V segment lost 2 bases and the J segment 7 bases; nucleotides outside the gene matches: 8. This CDR3 contains 15 residues. The CDR3 DNA sequence: TGCAGCGTTGAATCACAGGGGGCAATAGGCGGGGAGCTGTTTTTT. It is translated as CSVESQGAIGGELFF.

This clonotype was observed at least ten times. The rearrangement links TRBV20-1 to TRBJ2-7; a possible D gene is TRBD2 (6 bases). The CDR3 length is 11 residues. Trimming cost V 7 bases and J 6 bases, with 13 bases left between them. Germline V gives CDR1 DFQATT, CDR2 SNEGSKA (reference sequence). The CDR3 nucleotides are TGCAGTGGATTGCTGCGGGGCGAGCAGTACTTC. Translation gives CSGLLRGEQYF.

Note on this clonotype: A read error may explain this, as a much larger clone is one base away. This chain links TRBV7-9 with TRBJ2-2; maybe TRBD1 (5 bases). CDR1 and CDR2 (germline): SEHNR, FQNEAQ (reference sequence). This CDR3 is 16 amino acids long. In nucleotides, the CDR3 is TGTGTCAGCAGCTTAGTGGACATCGCGAACACCGGGGAGCTGTTTTTT. This encodes CVSSLVDIANTGELFF.

This clonotype was counted ten times or more. The chain employs TRBV6-2 or TRBV6-3 and TRBJ1-1; TRBD1 is a possible D gene (5 bases). The CDR3 runs to 15 residues. Trimming cost V 7 bases and J 3 bases, with 18 bases left between them. Per the germline V gene, CDR1 is MNHEY and CDR2 is SVGEGT. CDR3 in amino acids: CASMKIGAGDTEAFF. The CDR3 region has the DNA TGTGCCAGCATGAAAATAGGGGCAGGCGACACTGAAGCTTTCTTT.

This clonotype was counted between two and nine times. The chain is built from TRBV6-5 and TRBJ1-5; no definite D call. The CDR3 is made up of 14 amino acids. The V end was cut by 2 bases, the J end by 2 bases, with 7 bases between. CDR1 MNHEY and CDR2 SVGAGI come from the germline V gene. CDR3 coding DNA: TGTGCCAGCAGTTACGGGTCGGGCAATCAGCCCCAGCATTTT. Amino acids: CASSYGSGNQPQHF.

This chain uses TRBV5-1 with TRBJ2-3; 10 positions agree with TRBD2. The V and J ends lost 1 base and 3 bases, in that order; junction bases with no gene match: 5. This CDR3 contains 16 residues. Germline V gene data show CDR1 as SGHRS and CDR2 as YFSETQ. Here the CDR3 reads CASSLSTSGETDTQYF. Written as DNA, the CDR3 is TGCGCCAGCAGCTTGTCTACTAGCGGGGAAACAGATACGCAGTATTTT. Filled out from reference TRBV5-1 and TRBJ2-3, the complete variable domain reads KAGVTQTPRYLIKTRGQQVTLSCSPISGHRSVSWYQQTPGQGLQFLFEYFSETQRNKGNFPGRFSGRQFSNSRSEMNVSTLELGDSALYLCASSLSTSGETDTQYFGPGTRLTVL.

A few counts support this clonotype. The chain employs TRBV7-8 and TRBJ1-3; tentatively, D is TRBD1 (5 bases). The CDR3 loop spans 15 amino acids. Per the germline V gene, CDR1 is SGHVS and CDR2 is FQNEAQ. V lost 2 bases and J 4 bases, leaving 12 bases between the germline ends. The CDR3 sequence: CASSLFGGTGNTIYF. In DNA, the CDR3 is TGTGCCAGCAGCTTATTTGGAGGGACCGGAAACACCATATATTTT.

This chain joins TRBV7-9 and TRBJ2-3; 11 bases line up with TRBD2. V shed 5 bases, J shed 2 bases, and the junction held 3 bases outside the gene matches. The length of the CDR3 is 15 residues. Germline CDR1 reads SEHNR; CDR2 reads FQNEAQ (reference sequence). This CDR3 reads CASSATSGVTDTQYF. The CDR3 DNA sequence: TGTGCCAGCAGCGCGACTAGCGGGGTCACAGATACGCAGTATTTT.

This clonotype appeared a few times. CDR3 protein: CASSPPDWTDTQYF. The CDR3 coding sequence is TGTGCCAGCAGTCCTCCTGACTGGACAGATACGCAGTATTTT. The chain combines TRBV11-2 with TRBJ2-3; D is undetermined. Trimming cost V 6 bases and J 3 bases, with 13 bases left between them. Germline CDR1 is SGHAT and CDR2 is FQNNGV. The CDR3 covers 14 residues.